This TCR beta chain is drawn from a study of cytotoxic CD8 clonotypes in ibrutinib-treated CLL. Study details: After a median roughly twelve months on treatment (6 to 36), response samples were drawn.

Germline loops: CDR1 MRHNA, CDR2 SNTAGT. The CDR3 is 15 amino acids. Trimming cost V 7 bases and J 1 base, with 16 bases left between them. Study outcomes and limitations: Baseline clonality, higher than in age-matched healthy donors, tracked circulating CD8+ T-cell counts.

Assay used: immunoSEQ multiplex PCR; TCRdb lists only in-frame clones, some missing. The sample has about 130,000 clones, approximately 80% seen once. In the case of this clone: Its target is unknown.

This TCR derives from a human donor with chronic lymphocytic leukemia. The genes are TRBV6-4 and TRBJ1-1; no clear D. The specimen was PBMCs, collected after 24 months of ibrutinib treatment. Here the CDR3 DNA reads TGTGCCAGCAACAGTTTGGGGAAACCGAACACTGAAGCTTTCTTT. Protein sequence: CASNSLGKPNTEAFF.